These 16 T cell receptor beta chains share one sample of origin, sequenced in a study of T-cell memory formation after mild COVID-19. TCRdb redid the calling of the 5' RACE reads with MiXCR, one entry per CDR3 protein. The sample gives 580,000 or so distinct CDR3 sequences, roughly 17% of which show up once; 8.1% is in the top ten. Sample: PBMCs or a T cell subset sorted from them (not recorded which). The receptors stem from an adult woman who had mild COVID-19 (a few samples of this study predate the infection). Cell type and time point are not known.

The V gene is TRBV13, the J gene TRBJ1-6, with a possible D match to TRBD1 (5 bases). The germline V gene has CDR1 PRHDT and CDR2 FYEKMQ (reference sequence). Trimming took 5 bases from V and 2 from J, leaving 10 bases between them. The CDR3 runs 15 residues. The CDR3 DNA sequence: TGTGCCAGCAGCGTATGGGGCCCCTATAATTCACCCCTCCACTTT. It is translated as CASSVWGPYNSPLHF.

This sequence joins TRBV12-3 or TRBV12-4 and TRBJ2-3, with D perhaps matching TRBD1 (8 bases). The CDR3 is 14 residues long. The germline V and J ends were trimmed by 6 bases and 6 bases, with 16 bases remaining between them. The CDR3 protein is CASSQDRGGDTQYF. The CDR3, as DNA: TGTGCCAGCAGCCAAGACAGGGGAGGGGATACGCAGTATTTT.

This clonotype was detected a few times. The chain joins TRBV5-6 to TRBJ2-1; a weak D match, TRBD1 (5 bases). Deletions cut 5 bases from V and 0 bases from J, with 18 bases between. Germline V gene sequence: CDR1 SGHDT, CDR2 YYEEEE. The CDR3 length is 17 residues. This CDR3 is CASRKGSSRSSYNEQFF. DNA for the CDR3: TGTGCCAGCAGGAAGGGGTCGAGCAGGAGCTCCTACAATGAGCAGTTCTTC.

The V call is TRBV5-8, the J call TRBJ1-1; a weak D match, TRBD1 (6 bases). CDR1 SGHTS and CDR2 YDEGEE come from the germline V gene. V lost 2 bases, J lost 6 bases, and 17 bases lay in between. The CDR3 consists of 15 residues. The CDR3 loop reads CASSFRGARGSEAFF. CDR3 nucleotides: TGTGCCAGCAGCTTTAGGGGGGCTCGGGGATCTGAAGCTTTCTTT.

The chain couples TRBV24-1 to TRBJ2-3; D possibly corresponds to TRBD2 (5 bases). Per the germline V gene, CDR1 is KGHDR and CDR2 is SFDVKD. Between the trimmed V and J ends, which lost 2 bases and 5 bases, there was a span of 13 bases. There are 15 residues in the CDR3. CDR3 sequence (DNA): TGTGCCACCAGTGATTGGGCCACCGCGGGAGATACGCAGTATTTT. Its translation: CATSDWATAGDTQYF.

The chain has TRBV18 and TRBJ2-5; D is undetermined. Germline CDR1 reads KGHSH; CDR2 reads LQKENI. This CDR3 contains 14 residues. V lost 6 bases, J lost 3 bases, and 14 bases lay in between. The CDR3 reads CASSQLASKETQYF. The CDR3 nucleotides read TGTGCCAGCTCGCAACTTGCTTCAAAAGAGACCCAGTACTTC.

This clonotype was seen a handful of times. V and J are TRBV9 and TRBJ1-2; TRBD1 might be the D (6 bases). CDR1 and CDR2 from the germline V gene are SGDLS and YYNGEE. V dropped 4 bases and J dropped 5 bases, with 15 bases sitting between them. This CDR3 contains 14 residues. The CDR3 loop is CASSTSDSEYGYTF. DNA of the CDR3: TGTGCCAGCAGCACCTCGGACAGCGAGTATGGCTACACCTTC.

The chain couples TRBV7-3 to TRBJ1-1, with TRBD1 matching 8 bases. V lost 5 bases to trimming and J lost 4 bases; unmatched junction nucleotides: 3. Germline V gene sequence: CDR1 SGHTA, CDR2 FQGTGA. The CDR3 sequence is 13 residues long. DNA of the CDR3: TGTGCCAGCAGCCACGGACAGGGCACTGAAGCTTTCTTT. Its protein is CASSHGQGTEAFF.

This clonotype was detected a few times. The chain combines TRBV7-9 with TRBJ2-4; 8 positions match TRBD1. The V and J ends lost 5 bases and 4 bases, in that order; junction bases with no gene match: 7. This CDR3 contains 15 residues. Per germline, CDR1 SEHNR and CDR2 FQNEAQ (reference sequence). The CDR3 region has the DNA TGTGCCAGCAGCCTGACAGGGGAGAGAAAAAACATTCAGTACTTC. Translating gives CASSLTGERKNIQYF.

The chain couples TRBV15 to TRBJ2-7; tentative D call: TRBD1 (5 bases). CDR1 and CDR2 (germline): LNHNV, YYDKDF (reference sequence). This CDR3 comprises 14 residues. V lost 1 base, J lost 3 bases, and 10 bases lay in between. The CDR3 sequence: CATSRGRGGYEQYF. The CDR3 DNA reads TGTGCCACCAGCAGAGGAAGGGGCGGCTACGAGCAGTACTTC.

This clonotype was found a few times. The rearrangement uses TRBV20-1 and TRBJ2-7; D gene ambiguous. The germline V gene encodes CDR1 DFQATT and CDR2 SNEGSKA (reference sequence). This CDR3 has 14 amino acids. V lost 4 bases and J lost 7, with 20 bases in between. CDR3 DNA sequence: TGCAGTGCTACGAAGGACGTGGGTTGGGGAGAGCAGTACTTC. Translation gives CSATKDVGWGEQYF.

This clonotype was found a few times. The chain joins TRBV6-2 or TRBV6-3 to TRBJ1-1; possible D gene TRBD1, 5 bases. V lost 6 bases and J 2 bases, leaving 13 bases between the germline ends. This CDR3 region has 14 residues. CDR1 and CDR2 (germline): MNHEY, SVGEGT. CDR3 residues: CASRTRGPNTEAFF. The CDR3 coding sequence is TGTGCCAGCAGGACGCGGGGACCTAACACTGAAGCTTTCTTT.

The CDR3 is CASSRIPTDTQYF. The DNA of the CDR3 is TGTGCCAGCAGTCGGATCCCCACAGATACGCAGTATTTT. J is TRBJ2-3 and V is TRBV2; D is unclear. The V gene lost 5 bases and the J gene lost 2 bases, with 8 bases spanning the gap. The germline V gene encodes CDR1 SNHLY and CDR2 FYNNEI. The CDR3 has 13 residues.

This clonotype has only a few counts. The chain employs TRBV2 and TRBJ2-7; D gene uncertain. The germline V gene encodes CDR1 SNHLY and CDR2 FYNNEI. The CDR3 runs 14 residues. V lost 6 bases and J lost 4, with 16 bases in between. The CDR3 loop reads CASRATYLGYEQYF. CDR3 in DNA: TGTGCCAGCAGGGCAACATACCTGGGATACGAGCAGTACTTC.

The genes are TRBV24-1 and TRBJ1-2, with a tentative D call TRBD1 (6 bases). The V end lost 4 bases, the J end lost 1 base, and 18 bases lay between the germline ends. This CDR3 comprises 17 residues. CDR1 and CDR2 (germline): KGHDR, SFDVKD. This chain's CDR3 is CATSDFRQDQRNYGYTF. Here the CDR3 DNA reads TGTGCCACCAGTGACTTCAGACAGGACCAGCGTAACTATGGCTACACCTTC.

The rearrangement links TRBV5-1 to TRBJ2-1; weak D call: TRBD2 (5 bases). Per germline, CDR1 SGHRS and CDR2 YFSETQ. This CDR3 has 15 residues. Trimming shortened V by 4 bases and J by 3 bases, and 14 bases separated the two germline ends. Here the CDR3 reads CASSLTGNGYNEQFF. The CDR3 nucleotides are TGCGCCAGCAGCCTCACGGGGAACGGCTACAATGAGCAGTTCTTC.